These 27 T cell receptor beta chains share one sample of origin, sequenced in a study of T cell repertoires in cytomegalovirus infection. TCRdb re-derived calls from the reads in MiXCR, one entry per CDR3 protein. The sample records 490,000 or so distinct CDR3 sequences, roughly 10% being singletons. What was sequenced was PBMCs. All receptors come from a human donor in good health (CMV status not recorded). Some clones in this sample may be carry-over from other donors' samples.

This clonotype has at least ten counts. V usage is TRBV6-2 or TRBV6-3 and J usage is TRBJ1-5; D unclear. CDR1 is MNHEY, CDR2 SVGEGT, per germline. This CDR3 is built from 14 residues. V dropped 2 bases and J dropped 5 bases, with 10 bases sitting between them. The CDR3 DNA reads as TGTGCCAGCAGTTACCCCTGGGGTTATCAGCCCCAGCATTTT. Protein sequence: CASSYPWGYQPQHF.

This clonotype was counted between two and nine times. The rearrangement joins TRBV28 to TRBJ1-2; no clear D. Per germline, CDR1 MDHEN and CDR2 SYDVKM. This CDR3 comprises 13 residues. The V and J ends lost 2 bases and 3 bases respectively, with 7 bases between them. The CDR3 spells CASSLGYYYGYTF. The CDR3 nucleotides are TGTGCCAGCAGTTTAGGGTACTACTATGGCTACACCTTC.

In this sample, this clonotype turned up many times. This chain joins TRBV20-1 and TRBJ1-2; possible D gene TRBD1, 5 bases. The CDR3 extends over 20 amino acids. The V gene lost 0 bases and the J gene lost 0 bases, with 26 bases spanning the gap. Germline-derived CDR1 and CDR2 are DFQATT and SNEGSKA (reference sequence). The CDR3 is CSARDLSGHSTTLANYGYTF. As DNA, the CDR3 is TGCAGTGCTAGAGATCTTTCAGGACATTCAACAACATTGGCTAACTATGGCTACACCTTC.

This clonotype has a count of ten or more. V and J are TRBV12-3 or TRBV12-4 and TRBJ1-5; no definite D call. The V end was cut by 6 bases, the J end by 7 bases, with 10 bases between. The CDR3 covers 12 residues. The CDR3 DNA reads TGTGCCAGCAGGGTGGGCGACCAGCCCCAGCATTTT. This gives the protein CASRVGDQPQHF.

This clonotype was recorded a few times. The CDR3 reads CASSRGEGGTEAFF. CDR3 DNA sequence: TGTGCCAGCAGCCGGGGGGAGGGGGGAACTGAAGCTTTCTTT. The genes are TRBV5-4 and TRBJ1-1; perhaps TRBD1 as D (6 bases). Germline CDR1 is SGHNT and CDR2 is YYREEE (reference sequence). CDR3 length equals 14 residues. V was shortened by 4 bases and J by 5 bases, with 15 bases between the two germline ends.

This clonotype showed up many times. The chain employs TRBV24-1 and TRBJ2-2; D not resolved. The CDR3 consists of 13 residues. CDR1 and CDR2 (germline): KGHDR, SFDVKD. Deletions cut 3 bases from V and 0 bases from J, with 1 base between. The CDR3 reads CATSDPNTGELFF. DNA of the CDR3: TGTGCCACCAGTGATCCGAACACCGGGGAGCTGTTTTTT.

In this sample, this clonotype turned up a few times. This chain uses TRBV3-1 with TRBJ1-5; perhaps TRBD1 as D (5 bases). Germline V gene sequence: CDR1 LGHDT, CDR2 YNNKEL (reference sequence). This CDR3 has 14 residues. V was trimmed by 5 bases and J by 5 bases, leaving 13 bases between them. Written as DNA, the CDR3 is TGTGCCAGCAGCTACTCTCTAGGGGATCAGCCCCAGCATTTT. Protein: CASSYSLGDQPQHF. The entire variable domain, with the rest obtained from reference TRBV3-1 and TRBJ1-5, is as follows: DTAVSQTPKYLVTQMGNDKSIKCEQNLGHDTMYWYKQDSKKFLKIMFSYNNKELIINETVPNRFSPKSPDKAHLNLHINSLELGDSAVYFCASSYSLGDQPQHFGDGTRLSIL.

This clonotype was seen repeatedly, ten times or more. The chain joins TRBV2 to TRBJ2-3, with 8 positions matching TRBD1. Germline CDR1 and CDR2: SNHLY and FYNNEI. This CDR3 region has 18 residues. Trimming took 3 bases from V and 4 from J; bases not matched to a gene: 15. The CDR3 region is CASSELQRSGGMSDTQYF. Here the CDR3 DNA reads TGTGCCAGCAGTGAGCTCCAAAGGTCAGGGGGCATGTCAGATACGCAGTATTTT.

This clonotype was observed many times. V usage is TRBV7-2 and J usage is TRBJ2-3, with D hard to call. Germline V lookup: CDR1 SGHTA, CDR2 FQGNSA. The CDR3 sequence is 14 residues long. Trimming stripped 3 bases from V and 0 bases from J, with 7 bases between. Here the CDR3 reads CASSFSASTDTQYF. The CDR3 DNA reads as TGTGCCAGCAGCTTCTCGGCCAGCACAGATACGCAGTATTTT.

This clonotype has at least ten counts. The V and J genes are TRBV4-1 and TRBJ2-3; 7 bases fit TRBD2. Germline V gene data show CDR1 as MGHRA and CDR2 as YSYEKL. The CDR3 consists of 15 residues. The V gene end was trimmed by 1 base and the J gene end by 3 bases; junction bases not matched to a gene: 4. The CDR3 DNA follows: TGCGCCAGCAGCCAAGCCGGCGGGAGTACAGATACGCAGTATTTT. Its translation: CASSQAGGSTDTQYF.

In regard to this clonotype: This clone may be a read error of a much larger clone one base away. The chain links TRBV5-4 to TRBJ2-5; 14 bases fit TRBD2. The junction had 6 bases not matched to a gene; V was cut back by 4 bases and J by 7 bases. Germline lookup yields CDR1 SGHNT and CDR2 YYREEE (reference sequence). The CDR3 sequence is 15 residues long. CDR3 loop: CASSITTSGRGTQYF. In DNA, the CDR3 is TGTGCCAGCAGCATTACGACTAGCGGGAGGGGGACCCAGTACTTC.

CDR3 coding DNA: TGTGCCAGCAGTAACCTCCCCGGGACAGGGTCCTCCTACGAGCAGTACTTC. Protein product: CASSNLPGTGSSYEQYF. The chain is built from TRBV28 and TRBJ2-7, with 9 bases aligning to TRBD1. V shed 5 bases and J 0 bases; nucleotides not matched to a gene: 11. This CDR3 region has 17 residues. Germline CDR1 and CDR2: MDHEN and SYDVKM.

V usage is TRBV14 and J usage is TRBJ2-5; D possibly corresponds to TRBD2 (5 bases). CDR3 length: 14 amino acids. V lost 6 bases to trimming and J lost 3 bases, with 14 bases between them. CDR1 SGHDN and CDR2 FVKESK come from the germline V gene. CDR3 sequence (DNA): TGTGCCAGCAGTCCCCTCCGGCGGGAAGAGACCCAGTACTTC. Protein product: CASSPLRREETQYF.

This clonotype has ten or more counts. The chain has TRBV6-1 and TRBJ1-1, with D unclear. Trimming left V 2 bases short and J 1 base short, with 8 bases between. This CDR3 is built from 14 residues. The germline gives CDR1 MNHNS, CDR2 SASEGT. The CDR3 here is CASSEFLGNTEAFF. In DNA, the CDR3 is TGTGCCAGCAGTGAATTCCTCGGGAACACTGAAGCTTTCTTT.

The V and J genes are TRBV19 and TRBJ2-1; D may be TRBD1 (5 bases). This CDR3 has 17 residues. Germline CDR1 and CDR2: LNHDA and SQIVND (reference sequence). The V end lost 2 bases, the J end lost 0 bases, and 14 bases lay between the germline ends. Here the CDR3 reads CASSIIGVLSSYNEQFF. The CDR3 region has the DNA TGTGCCAGTAGTATAATAGGGGTCTTAAGCTCCTACAATGAGCAGTTCTTC.

This clonotype was seen at least ten times. This chain connects TRBV7-2 to TRBJ1-1, with D hard to call. The CDR3 length is 14 residues. Trimming cost V 1 base and J 0 bases, with 6 bases left between them. Germline V gene lookup returns CDR1 SGHTA and CDR2 FQGNSA. The CDR3 bases are TGTGCCAGCAGCTTAGTTCTCATGAACACTGAAGCTTTCTTT. It codes for CASSLVLMNTEAFF.

This clonotype was seen a few times. The chain combines TRBV3-1 with TRBJ1-2, with D perhaps TRBD1 (5 bases). Between the trimmed V and J ends, which lost 2 bases and 8 bases, there was a span of 15 bases. Germline V gives CDR1 LGHDT, CDR2 YNNKEL (reference sequence). This CDR3 is 14 amino acids long. The CDR3 is CASSQSDRGGGYTF. The CDR3 nucleotides are TGTGCCAGCAGCCAATCTGACAGAGGTGGGGGCTACACCTTC.

This clonotype was seen only a few times. This chain links TRBV5-6 with TRBJ2-7; D unclear. Germline values: CDR1 SGHDT, CDR2 YYEEEE. The CDR3 length is 14 residues. The germline V and J ends were trimmed by 2 bases and 2 bases, with 11 bases remaining between them. Written as DNA, the CDR3 is TGTGCCAGCAGCTTTGACGCATTCGCCTACGAGCAGTACTTC. Translation gives CASSFDAFAYEQYF.

This clonotype was detected ten times or more. This chain connects TRBV12-3 or TRBV12-4 to TRBJ1-4; unclear D gene. The CDR3 runs 11 residues. The V end was cut by 9 bases, the J end by 8 bases, with 10 bases between. The CDR3 DNA reads as TGTGCCAGTAGCTTGAACGAAAAACTGTTTTTT. Translating gives CASSLNEKLFF.

This clonotype occurred many times. This chain joins TRBV5-6 and TRBJ1-1, with 8 nucleotides matching TRBD1. This CDR3 is built from 15 residues. The germline V gene encodes CDR1 SGHDT and CDR2 YYEEEE. With V trimmed by 2 bases and J by 4 bases, 7 bases remained unmatched. DNA for the CDR3: TGTGCCAGCAGCTTCTCCACAGGGGGTGGCACTGAAGCTTTCTTT. It yields the protein CASSFSTGGGTEAFF.

To note about this clonotype: Because the CDR3 is missing its conserved closing phenylalanine or tryptophan, this is likely a read error. This chain joins TRBV9 and TRBJ1-5, with a weak D call TRBD1 (5 bases). V gave up 3 bases and J gave up 5 bases, with 12 bases separating them. The length of the CDR3 is 14 residues. CDR1 and CDR2 from the germline V gene are SGDLS and YYNGEE. CDR3 bases: TGTGCCAGCAGCGAGGGACGGACCTATCAGCCCCAGCATTTA. Translation: CASSEGRTYQPQHL.

The chain employs TRBV19 and TRBJ1-1; D unclear. The germline V gene has CDR1 LNHDA and CDR2 SQIVND (reference sequence). V was clipped by 6 bases and J by 3 bases, with 11 bases between them. The length of the CDR3 is 13 residues. In DNA form, the CDR3 reads TGTGCCAGTAGCCCAAGCGCTTACACTGAAGCTTTCTTT. Protein sequence: CASSPSAYTEAFF. The full variable domain, rest sourced from reference TRBV19 and TRBJ1-1, is DGGITQSPKYLFRKEGQNVTLSCEQNLNHDAMYWYRQDPGQGLRLIYYSQIVNDFQKGDIAEGYSVSREKKESFPLTVTSAQKNPTAFYLCASSPSAYTEAFFGQGTRLTVV.

The V call is TRBV20-1, the J call TRBJ1-1, with unresolved D. V lost 2 bases and J lost 0, with 16 bases in between. This CDR3 spans 16 amino acids. Germline V gene data show CDR1 as DFQATT and CDR2 as SNEGSKA (reference sequence). The CDR3 here is CSARYSASSMNTEAFF. The DNA for the CDR3 is TGCAGTGCTAGATATTCGGCCAGCAGCATGAACACTGAAGCTTTCTTT.

This clonotype came up many times. This chain connects TRBV28 to TRBJ1-4; D is ambiguous. The ends were cut back, 3 bases at V and 10 bases at J, with 12 bases in the middle. This CDR3 contains 13 residues. Germline V gives CDR1 MDHEN, CDR2 SYDVKM. The CDR3 coding sequence is TGTGCCAGCAGTTTTGAGACCTTCAGAAAACTGTTTTTT. Translation gives CASSFETFRKLFF.

In its sample, this clonotype was seen many times. This rearrangement joins TRBV19 to TRBJ2-2; D may be TRBD1 (6 bases). CDR1 is LNHDA, CDR2 SQIVND, per germline (reference sequence). Trimming cost V 6 bases and J 3 bases, with 17 bases left between them. CDR3 length: 16 residues. The CDR3 DNA is TGTGCCAGTAGAACAGGGCAACGAAGTGACACCGGGGAGCTGTTTTTT. Amino acid sequence: CASRTGQRSDTGELFF.

This clonotype was recorded at least ten times. This chain uses TRBV7-2 with TRBJ2-7; D is undetermined. This CDR3 has 13 amino acids. Trimming pared 3 bases from V and 0 bases from J, leaving 6 bases between. Germline-derived CDR1 and CDR2 are SGHTA and FQGNSA. CDR3 nucleotide sequence: TGTGCCAGCAGCTTCATGTCCTCCTACGAGCAGTACTTC. This gives the protein CASSFMSSYEQYF.

The table lists this clonotype with many counts. The chain recombines TRBV7-2 with TRBJ2-6; D may be TRBD1 or TRBD2 (6 bases each). V was shortened by 6 bases and J by 4 bases, with 10 bases between the two germline ends. The CDR3 spans 14 residues. CDR1 and CDR2 (germline): SGHTA, FQGNSA. DNA of the CDR3: TGTGCCAGCAGACGGGGGCCCGGGGCCAACGTCCTGACTTTC. It specifies CASRRGPGANVLTF.